The source of this TCR beta chain is a study of control samples from healthy donors and cancer patients. Method: immunoSEQ multiplex PCR; TCRdb's copy keeps in-frame clones and lacks some. Of about 89,000 clones listed, under 90% were seen once; the top ten hold over 2%. This CDR3 has 17 residues. Germline loops: CDR1 SGHNT, CDR2 YYREEE (reference sequence). The V segment lost 2 bases and the J segment 0 bases; nucleotides outside the gene matches: 7. Material for sequencing was blood. The TCR originated in a woman between 40 and 55 years old in good health. The chain uses TRBV5-4 and TRBJ2-2; 7 positions match TRBD1. The CDR3 sequence is CASSLGGPQTNTGELFF. CDR3 in DNA: TGTGCCAGCAGCTTAGGGGGCCCCCAGACGAACACCGGGGAGCTGTTTTTT.